The subject of this entry is one TCR beta chain. Profiled with immunoSEQ multiplex PCR; TCRdb holds only in-frame clones, not every one. Found here are about 82,000 clones, approximately 82% of them singletons; the top ten hold about 15%. This entry is derived from a study of blood T cell repertoires in COVID-19. Turning to the study itself: PBMCs, B-cell-depleted T cells, or T cells provided the cDNA or gDNA that made up the material.

J lost 1 base, V lost 3 bases, and 8 bases had no gene match. CDR3 length equals 17 residues. The clonotype comes from a woman aged 60-70 years with acute or convalescent COVID-19. The material sequenced was peripheral blood. The chain has TRBV23-1 and TRBJ2-2; 7 bases fit TRBD1. TRBV23-1 is assigned to the ORF class and has an uncertain function. CDR3 loop: CASSHPPRTGNTGELFF. The CDR3 nucleotides are TGCGCCAGCAGTCACCCACCCAGGACAGGGAACACCGGGGAGCTGTTTTTT.